Here is one TCR beta chain with its context. A few counts support this clonotype. Its antigen remains undetermined. No base qualities exist here, and no much larger clone lies one base off it. Libraries were made using RT-PCR. The instrument was an Illumina HiSeq 2500. In-frame beta chains were kept once TCRdb had trimmed the public reads at Q25 with fastp and called clones with MiXCR. Every distinct CDR3 protein forms one entry, paired with its most common genes and DNA. The sample data list more than 600,000 distinct CDR3 sequences, and less than 20% of these were observed just once. The ten top clones hold 11% of the sample. The sample comes from a study of response to subunit inactivated influenza vaccine (dated by TCRdb to the late 2010s). Describing the broader study: To follow how T cells responded to a trivalent subunit inactivated influenza vaccine, the researchers relied on deep quantitative profiling of the T cell receptor repertoire.

Overall results and qualifications from the work: It was suggested by the authors that each seasonal influenza vaccination may recruit only a limited number of new T cells.

The germline V gene provides CDR1 SQVTM and CDR2 ANQGSEA. The CDR3, cysteine through phenylalanine, is 12 amino acids long. CDR3 DNA is the only sequence kept; it has 36 bases, read in frame from the first base. The V end loses 5 bases and the J end loses 6 bases, and a stretch of 14 bases separates them. The clonotype comes from a man aged 45-60 years who received an inactivated influenza vaccine. Donor details come from another sample of the same person, matched by shared clones. Sequenced here: PBMCs from blood, sampled more than 4 days after vaccination. The rearrangement combines TRBV29-1 with TRBJ2-7; confidence is insufficient to name the D gene. The CDR3 loop reads CSVQGFHPEQYF. The sequence in DNA is TGCAGCGTTCAAGGGTTCCACCCCGAGCAGTACTTC.